This is a list of T cell receptor beta chains from one sample in a study of CD8 T cells in ankylosing spondylitis. TCRdb itself ran the 5' RACE reads through MiXCR, one entry per CDR3 protein. The table includes roughly 370,000 distinct CDR3 sequences, approximately 20% detected once. Specimen: blood, either unsorted or a sorted T cell fraction (not recorded which). The receptors originated from a male donor with ankylosing spondylitis. CDR3s include the opening cysteine and the closing phenylalanine or tryptophan. The D gene is left open where the match is weak. Clone size appears in some rows only: once, few, many, or a class for an expanded clone.

d_gene	len	v_gene	j_gene	abundance	CDR3nt	CDR3aa
TRBD1	13	TRBV29-1	TRBJ1-4	NA	TGCAGCGTTGAAGAGACAGGGGGCGAAAAACTGTTTTTT	CSVEETGGEKLFF
NA	15	TRBV27	TRBJ2-7	NA	TGTGCCAGCAGTCCCCGGGCCGGGACAAGCTACGAGCAGTACTTC	CASSPRAGTSYEQYF
TRBD2	15	TRBV3-1	TRBJ2-5	few	TGTGCCAGCAGCGCCCGACTAGCGGGAGAAGAGACCCAGTACTTC	CASSARLAGEETQYF
TRBD2	18	TRBV9	TRBJ2-2	few	TGTGCCAGCAGCCCTCGACCTGGGACTAGCGAGAACACCGGGGAGCTGTTTTTT	CASSPRPGTSENTGELFF
NA	13	TRBV27	TRBJ2-5	few	TGTGCCAGCAGTTCGGACAGTAGCGGGACCCAGTACTTC	CASSSDSSGTQYF
NA	16	TRBV5-1	TRBJ2-7	NA	TGCGCCAGCGGCTCTTACAGGGGGGGAAGCTCCTACGAGCAGTACTTC	CASGSYRGGSSYEQYF
NA	14	TRBV9	TRBJ1-5	NA	TGTGCCAGCAACTATGGGCAGCTTAATCAGCCCCAGCATTTT	CASNYGQLNQPQHF
NA	15	TRBV12-5	TRBJ2-5	NA	TGTGCTAGTGGTTTGGCCCTCGGGGGTCACGAGACCCAGTACTTC	CASGLALGGHETQYF
NA	14	TRBV7-7	TRBJ2-5	few	TGTGCTAGCAGCCAGACCGGGAGAGGAGAGACCCAGTACTTC	CASSQTGRGETQYF
NA	12	TRBV19	TRBJ1-6	NA	TGTGCCAGTAGCCGGATTGGTTCACCCCTCCACTTT	CASSRIGSPLHF
NA	15	TRBV11-3	TRBJ2-1	NA	TGTGCTAGCAGCTTAGTACCCAGCCCGGGGTCTGAGCAGTTCTTC	CASSLVPSPGSEQFF
NA	12	TRBV29-1	TRBJ1-2	NA	TGCAGCGTTGAAGATCCATTCTACGGCTACACCTTC	CSVEDPFYGYTF
NA	17	TRBV5-1	TRBJ1-4	few	TGCGCCAGCGCCCCTACGGGCGGCCCGGCAACTAATGAAAAACTGTTTTTT	CASAPTGGPATNEKLFF
NA	14	TRBV6-2/TRBV6-3	TRBJ2-5	NA	TGTGCCAGCAAGGAAGGGACAAGGGAAGAGACCCAGTACTTC	CASKEGTREETQYF
NA	14	TRBV7-3	TRBJ2-7	NA	TGTGCCAGCAGCACCGGGCCCGAACCCCGCGAGCAGTACTTC	CASSTGPEPREQYF
NA	17	TRBV7-3	TRBJ2-1	NA	TGTGCCAGCAGCCCGGAGGGGGGTTGGGGGACCTACAATGAGCAGTTCTTC	CASSPEGGWGTYNEQFF
NA	12	TRBV4-3	TRBJ2-5	once	TGCGCCAGCAGCCATACTTCGGAGACCCAGTACTTC	CASSHTSETQYF
NA	12	TRBV29-1	TRBJ2-3	NA	TGCAGCGCGGGGATTTTCACAGATACGCAGTATTTT	CSAGIFTDTQYF
TRBD2	14	TRBV20-1	TRBJ2-3	few	TGCAGTGCTAGCCCAGCGGGAGGGGCAGATACGCAGTATTTT	CSASPAGGADTQYF
NA	13	TRBV28	TRBJ2-7	NA	TGTGCCAGCAGCCCACCCGACAGCTACGAGCAGTACTTC	CASSPPDSYEQYF
NA	16	TRBV7-8	TRBJ1-3	few	TGTGCCAGCAGCTTCACTCAGTTGGTATCTGGAAACACCATATATTTT	CASSFTQLVSGNTIYF
NA	12	TRBV5-1	TRBJ2-1	NA	TGCGCCAGCAGGTGGGGCATAAATGAGCAGTTCTTC	CASRWGINEQFF
NA	14	TRBV9	TRBJ2-1	many	TGTGCCAGCAGCCAATCAGGTTACTACAATGAGCAGTTCTTC	CASSQSGYYNEQFF